This TCR beta chain originates from a study of identical twins. This clonotype has at least ten counts. Each CDR3 protein is one row after TCRdb ran MiXCR on the 5' RACE reads. The profile shows 300,000 to 400,000 distinct CDR3 sequences, about 12% of them singletons. CDR1 SEHNR and CDR2 FQNEAQ come from the germline V gene (reference sequence). V dropped 4 bases and J dropped 7 bases, with 20 bases sitting between them. The CDR3 covers 15 residues. The data were also submitted as part of a second study, on yellow fever vaccine responses in identical twins.

Material for sequencing was CD8+ T cells sorted from blood. The chain couples TRBV7-9 to TRBJ2-7; possibly TRBD2 for D (6 bases). The TCR originated in a woman younger than 35 in good health. CDR3 loop: CASSWAGSGGREQYF. CDR3 coding DNA: TGTGCCAGCAGCTGGGCAGGTAGCGGAGGGAGAGAGCAGTACTTC.